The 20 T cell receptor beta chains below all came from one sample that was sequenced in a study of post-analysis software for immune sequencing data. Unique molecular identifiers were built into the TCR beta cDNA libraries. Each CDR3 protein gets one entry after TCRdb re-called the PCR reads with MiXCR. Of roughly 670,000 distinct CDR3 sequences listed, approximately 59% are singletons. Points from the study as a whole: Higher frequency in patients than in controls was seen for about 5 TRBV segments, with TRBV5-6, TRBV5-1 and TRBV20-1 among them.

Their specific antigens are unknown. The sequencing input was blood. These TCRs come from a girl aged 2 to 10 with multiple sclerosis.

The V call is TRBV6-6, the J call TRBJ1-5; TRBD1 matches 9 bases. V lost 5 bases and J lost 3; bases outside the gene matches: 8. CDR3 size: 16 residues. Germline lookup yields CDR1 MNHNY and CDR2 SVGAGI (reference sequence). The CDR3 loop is CASSPRTGAYNQPQHF. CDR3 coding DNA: TGTGCCAGCAGTCCACGGACAGGGGCCTACAATCAGCCCCAGCATTTT.

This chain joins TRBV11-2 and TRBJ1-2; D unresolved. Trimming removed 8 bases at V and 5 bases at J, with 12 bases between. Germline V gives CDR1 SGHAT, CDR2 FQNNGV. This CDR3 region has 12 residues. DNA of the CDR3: TGTGCCAGCTCTGGCGTACTTTATGGCTACACCTTC. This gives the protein CASSGVLYGYTF.

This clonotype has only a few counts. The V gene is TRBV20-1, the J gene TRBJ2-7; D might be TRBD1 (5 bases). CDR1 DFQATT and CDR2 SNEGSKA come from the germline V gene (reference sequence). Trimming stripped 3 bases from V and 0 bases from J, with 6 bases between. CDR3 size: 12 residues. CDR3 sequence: CSASQGSYEQYF. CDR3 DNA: TGCAGTGCTAGCCAGGGCTCCTACGAGCAGTACTTC.

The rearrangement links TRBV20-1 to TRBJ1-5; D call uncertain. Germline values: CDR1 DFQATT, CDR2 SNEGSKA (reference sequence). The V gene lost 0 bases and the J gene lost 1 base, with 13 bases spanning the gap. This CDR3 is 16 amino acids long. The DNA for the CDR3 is TGCAGTGCTAGAGATTCGAGCCGCTGGAGCAATCAGCCCCAGCATTTT. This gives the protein CSARDSSRWSNQPQHF.

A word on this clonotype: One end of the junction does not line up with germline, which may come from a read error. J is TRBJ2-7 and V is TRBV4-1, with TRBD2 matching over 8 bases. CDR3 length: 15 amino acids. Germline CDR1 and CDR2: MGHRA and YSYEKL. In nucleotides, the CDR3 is TGCGCCTGCAGCCAAGAGGCGGGAGGCCCCTACGAGCAGTACTTC. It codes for CACSQEAGGPYEQYF.

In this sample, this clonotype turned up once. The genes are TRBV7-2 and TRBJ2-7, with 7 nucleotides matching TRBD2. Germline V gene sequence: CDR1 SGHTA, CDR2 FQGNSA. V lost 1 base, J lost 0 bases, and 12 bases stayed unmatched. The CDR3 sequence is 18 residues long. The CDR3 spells CASSLVGGASGPSYEQYF. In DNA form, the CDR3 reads TGTGCCAGCAGCTTAGTCGGTGGGGCTAGCGGTCCCTCCTACGAGCAGTACTTC. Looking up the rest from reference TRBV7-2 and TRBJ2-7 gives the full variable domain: GAGVSQSPSNKVTEKGKDVELRCDPISGHTALYWYRQSLGQGLEFLIYFQGNSAPDKSGLPSDRFSAERTGGSVSTLTIQRTQQEDSAVYLCASSLVGGASGPSYEQYFGPGTRLTVT.

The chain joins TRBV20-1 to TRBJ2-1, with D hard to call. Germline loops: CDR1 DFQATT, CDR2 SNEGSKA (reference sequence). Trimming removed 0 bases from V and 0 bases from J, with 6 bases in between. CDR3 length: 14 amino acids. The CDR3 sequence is CSARDGGSYNEQFF. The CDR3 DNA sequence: TGCAGTGCTAGAGACGGCGGCTCCTACAATGAGCAGTTCTTC.

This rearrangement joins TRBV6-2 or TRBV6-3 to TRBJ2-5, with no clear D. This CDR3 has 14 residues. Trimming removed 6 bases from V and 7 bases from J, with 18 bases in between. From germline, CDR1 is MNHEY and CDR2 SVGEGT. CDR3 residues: CASRQARPTGTQYF. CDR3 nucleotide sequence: TGTGCCAGCAGACAAGCCCGACCCACGGGGACCCAGTACTTC.

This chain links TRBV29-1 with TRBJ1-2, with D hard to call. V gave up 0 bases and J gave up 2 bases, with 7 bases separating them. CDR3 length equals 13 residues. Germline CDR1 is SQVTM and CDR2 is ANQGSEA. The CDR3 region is CSVEDSANYGYTF. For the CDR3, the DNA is TGCAGCGTTGAAGACTCAGCAAACTATGGCTACACCTTC.

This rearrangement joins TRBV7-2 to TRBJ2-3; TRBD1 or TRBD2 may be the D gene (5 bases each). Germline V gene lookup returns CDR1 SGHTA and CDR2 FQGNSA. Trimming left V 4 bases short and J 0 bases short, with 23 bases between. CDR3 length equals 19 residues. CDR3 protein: CASSSDGRGPLFSTDTQYF. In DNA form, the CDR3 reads TGTGCCAGCAGCTCAGACGGCCGGGGCCCTCTTTTTAGCACAGATACGCAGTATTTT.

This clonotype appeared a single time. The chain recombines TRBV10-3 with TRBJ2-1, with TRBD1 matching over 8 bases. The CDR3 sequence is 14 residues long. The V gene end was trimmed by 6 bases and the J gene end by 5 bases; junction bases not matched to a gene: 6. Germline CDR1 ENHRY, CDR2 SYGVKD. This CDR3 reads CAIRPGQDNNEQFF. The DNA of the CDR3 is TGTGCCATCAGACCGGGACAGGATAACAATGAGCAGTTCTTC.

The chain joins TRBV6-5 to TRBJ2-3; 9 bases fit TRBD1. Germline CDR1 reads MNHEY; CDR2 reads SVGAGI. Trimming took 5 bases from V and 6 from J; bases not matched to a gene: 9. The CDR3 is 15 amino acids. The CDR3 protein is CASSQTGGGIDTQYF. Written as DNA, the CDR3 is TGTGCCAGCAGTCAGACAGGGGGGGGAATCGATACGCAGTATTTT.

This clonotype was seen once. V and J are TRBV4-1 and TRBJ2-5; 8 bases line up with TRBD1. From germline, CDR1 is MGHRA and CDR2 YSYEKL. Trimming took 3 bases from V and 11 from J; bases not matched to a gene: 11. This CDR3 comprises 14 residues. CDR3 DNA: TGCGCCAGCAGCCATAGACAGGGGTGGCATGAGCAGTACTTC. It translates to CASSHRQGWHEQYF.

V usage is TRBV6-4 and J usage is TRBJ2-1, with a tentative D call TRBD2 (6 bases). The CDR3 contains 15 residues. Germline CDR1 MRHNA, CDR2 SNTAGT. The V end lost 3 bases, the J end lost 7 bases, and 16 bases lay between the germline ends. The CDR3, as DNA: TGTGCCAGCAGTGAGATCGGGGGAGACTTGAATGAGCAGTTCTTC. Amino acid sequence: CASSEIGGDLNEQFF.

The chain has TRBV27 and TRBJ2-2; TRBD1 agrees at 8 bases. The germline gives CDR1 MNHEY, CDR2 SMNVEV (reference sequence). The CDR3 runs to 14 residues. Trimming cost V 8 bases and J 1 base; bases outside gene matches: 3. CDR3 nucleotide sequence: TGTGCCAGCTGGGGACAGGAGAACACCGGGGAGCTGTTTTTT. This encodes CASWGQENTGELFF.

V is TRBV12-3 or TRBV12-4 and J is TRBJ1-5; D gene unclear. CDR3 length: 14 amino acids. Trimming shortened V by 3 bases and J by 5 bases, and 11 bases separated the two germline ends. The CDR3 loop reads CASSFGESYQPQHF. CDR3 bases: TGTGCCAGCAGTTTTGGGGAAAGTTATCAGCCCCAGCATTTT.

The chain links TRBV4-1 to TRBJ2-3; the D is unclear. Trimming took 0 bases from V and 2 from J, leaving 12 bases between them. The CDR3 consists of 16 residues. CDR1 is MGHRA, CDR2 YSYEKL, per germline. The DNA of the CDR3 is TGCGCCAGCAGCCAAGAGCACAGAGGTTACACAGATACGCAGTATTTT. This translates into CASSQEHRGYTDTQYF.

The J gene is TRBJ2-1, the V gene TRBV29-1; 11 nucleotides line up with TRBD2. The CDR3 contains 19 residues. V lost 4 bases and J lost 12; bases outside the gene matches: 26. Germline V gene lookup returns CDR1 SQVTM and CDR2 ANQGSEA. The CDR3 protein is CSVVEWAVLAGGKDGGQFF. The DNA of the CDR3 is TGCAGCGTTGTTGAGTGGGCCGTTCTAGCGGGGGGTAAGGATGGTGGGCAGTTCTTC.

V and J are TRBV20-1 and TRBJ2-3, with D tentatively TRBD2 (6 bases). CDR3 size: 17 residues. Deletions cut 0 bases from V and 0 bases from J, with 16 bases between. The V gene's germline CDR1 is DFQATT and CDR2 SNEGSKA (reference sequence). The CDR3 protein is CSARDALAFTSTDTQYF. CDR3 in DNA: TGCAGTGCTAGAGATGCCCTAGCGTTTACTAGCACAGATACGCAGTATTTT.

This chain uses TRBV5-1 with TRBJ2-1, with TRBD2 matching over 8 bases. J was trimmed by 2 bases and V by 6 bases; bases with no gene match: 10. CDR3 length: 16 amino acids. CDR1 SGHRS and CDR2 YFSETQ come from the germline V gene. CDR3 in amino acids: CASTRTSPNPYNEQFF. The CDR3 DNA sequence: TGCGCCAGCACCCGGACTAGCCCAAACCCCTACAATGAGCAGTTCTTC.